This TCR beta chain derives from a study of blood T cell repertoires in COVID-19. Trimming took 0 bases from V and 5 from J, leaving 17 bases between them. Looked up from germline, CDR1 is SGDLS and CDR2 is YYNGEE. This CDR3 region has 17 residues. Original handling: Estimation of nucleated cell counts was performed using reference gene primer amplification. Profiled with immunoSEQ multiplex PCR; TCRdb holds only in-frame clones, not every one. The V and J calls and clone size are taken from that table; D and trimming were inferred from the DNA. The data show tens of thousands of clones, just under 75% seen once. It was during active infection that Seattle patients were enrolled and then longitudinally followed.

The sequence came from a man between 65 and 85 years old with COVID-19, enrolled during active disease. Sequencing input: peripheral blood. The rearrangement links TRBV9 to TRBJ1-4, with a weak D call TRBD1 (5 bases). The CDR3 DNA follows: TGTGCCAGCAGCGTAGCTCCGTTCGGGGGAGAGAATGAAAAACTGTTTTTT. Its translation is CASSVAPFGGENEKLFF.